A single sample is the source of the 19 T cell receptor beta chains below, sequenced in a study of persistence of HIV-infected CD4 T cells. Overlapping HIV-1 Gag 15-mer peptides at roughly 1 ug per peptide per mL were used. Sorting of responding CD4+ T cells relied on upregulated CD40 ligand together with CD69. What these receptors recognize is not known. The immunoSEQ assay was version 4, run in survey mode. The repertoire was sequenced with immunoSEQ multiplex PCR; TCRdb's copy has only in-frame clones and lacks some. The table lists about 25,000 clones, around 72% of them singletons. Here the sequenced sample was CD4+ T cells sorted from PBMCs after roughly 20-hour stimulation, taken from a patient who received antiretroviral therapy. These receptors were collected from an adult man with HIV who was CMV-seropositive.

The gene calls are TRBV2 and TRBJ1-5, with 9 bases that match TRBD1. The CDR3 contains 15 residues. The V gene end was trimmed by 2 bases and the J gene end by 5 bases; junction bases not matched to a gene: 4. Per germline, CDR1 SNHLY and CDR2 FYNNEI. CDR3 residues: CASSENRQGDQPQHF. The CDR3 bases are TGTGCCAGCAGTGAAAATCGACAGGGGGATCAGCCCCAGCATTTT.

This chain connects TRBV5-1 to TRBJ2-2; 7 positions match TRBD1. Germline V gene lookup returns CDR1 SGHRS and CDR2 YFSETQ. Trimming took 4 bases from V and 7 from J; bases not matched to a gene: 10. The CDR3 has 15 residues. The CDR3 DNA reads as TGCGCCAGCAGCCGGGACAGTAATTCCCTCGGGGAGCTGTTTTTT. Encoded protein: CASSRDSNSLGELFF.

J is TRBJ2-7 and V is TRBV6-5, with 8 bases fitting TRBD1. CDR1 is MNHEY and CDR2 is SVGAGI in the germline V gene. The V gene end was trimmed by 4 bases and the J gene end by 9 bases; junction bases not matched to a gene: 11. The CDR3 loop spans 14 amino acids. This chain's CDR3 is CASSFGTGIEGQYF. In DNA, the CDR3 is TGTGCCAGCAGTTTCGGGACAGGAATCGAAGGGCAGTACTTC.

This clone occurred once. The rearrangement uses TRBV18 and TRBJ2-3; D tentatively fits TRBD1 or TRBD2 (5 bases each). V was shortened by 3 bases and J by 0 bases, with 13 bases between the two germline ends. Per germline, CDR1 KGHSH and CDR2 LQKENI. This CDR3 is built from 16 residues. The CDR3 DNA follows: TGTGCCAGCTCACCCTACGTGGGACCTAGCACAGATACGCAGTATTTT. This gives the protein CASSPYVGPSTDTQYF. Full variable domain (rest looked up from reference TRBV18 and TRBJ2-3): NAGVMQNPRHLVRRRGQEARLRCSPMKGHSHVYWYRQLPEEGLKFMVYLQKENIIDESGMPKERFSAEFPKEGPSILRIQQVVRGDSAAYFCASSPYVGPSTDTQYFGPGTRLTVL.

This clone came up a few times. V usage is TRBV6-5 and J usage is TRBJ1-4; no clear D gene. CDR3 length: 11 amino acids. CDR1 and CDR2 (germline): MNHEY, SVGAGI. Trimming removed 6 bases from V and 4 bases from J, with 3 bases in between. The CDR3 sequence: CASRVNEKLFF. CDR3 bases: TGTGCCAGCAGGGTTAATGAAAAACTGTTTTTT.

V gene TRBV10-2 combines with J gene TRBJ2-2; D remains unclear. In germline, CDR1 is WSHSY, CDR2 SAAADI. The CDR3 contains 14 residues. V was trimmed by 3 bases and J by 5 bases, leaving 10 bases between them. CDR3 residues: CASSDGRKTGELFF. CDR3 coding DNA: TGCGCCAGCAGTGACGGCAGAAAGACCGGGGAGCTGTTTTTT.

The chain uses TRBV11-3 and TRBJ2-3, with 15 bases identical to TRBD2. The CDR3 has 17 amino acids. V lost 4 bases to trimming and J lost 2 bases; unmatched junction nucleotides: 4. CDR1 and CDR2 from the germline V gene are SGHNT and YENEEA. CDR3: CASSSGTSGGHTDTQYF. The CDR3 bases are TGTGCCAGCAGCTCCGGGACTAGCGGGGGGCACACAGATACGCAGTATTTT.

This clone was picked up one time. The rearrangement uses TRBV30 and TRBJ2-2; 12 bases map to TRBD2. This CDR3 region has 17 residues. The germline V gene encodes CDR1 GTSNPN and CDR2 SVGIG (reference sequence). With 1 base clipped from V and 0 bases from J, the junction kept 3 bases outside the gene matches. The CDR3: CAWSGTSGVSNTGELFF. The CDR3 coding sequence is TGTGCCTGGAGTGGGACTAGCGGGGTTTCGAACACCGGGGAGCTGTTTTTT.

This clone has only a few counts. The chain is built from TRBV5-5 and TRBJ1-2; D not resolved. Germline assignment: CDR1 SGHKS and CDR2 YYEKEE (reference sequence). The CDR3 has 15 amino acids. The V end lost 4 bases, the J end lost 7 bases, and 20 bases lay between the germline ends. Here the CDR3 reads CASSPTTMVEGGYTF. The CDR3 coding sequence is TGTGCCAGCAGCCCGACGACCATGGTCGAGGGTGGCTACACCTTC.

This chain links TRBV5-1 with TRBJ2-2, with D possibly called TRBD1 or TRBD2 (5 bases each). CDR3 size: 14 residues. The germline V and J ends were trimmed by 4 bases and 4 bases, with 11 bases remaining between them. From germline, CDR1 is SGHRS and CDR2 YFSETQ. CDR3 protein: CASSPRDLTGELFF. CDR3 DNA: TGCGCCAGCAGCCCGAGGGACCTCACCGGGGAGCTGTTTTTT.

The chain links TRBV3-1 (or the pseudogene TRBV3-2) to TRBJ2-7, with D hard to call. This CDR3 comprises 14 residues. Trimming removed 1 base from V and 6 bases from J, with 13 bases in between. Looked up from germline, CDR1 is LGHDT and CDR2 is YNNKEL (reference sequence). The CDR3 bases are TGTGCCAGCAGCCAAGTCGCTTCGACGGGCGAGCAGTACTTC. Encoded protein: CASSQVASTGEQYF.

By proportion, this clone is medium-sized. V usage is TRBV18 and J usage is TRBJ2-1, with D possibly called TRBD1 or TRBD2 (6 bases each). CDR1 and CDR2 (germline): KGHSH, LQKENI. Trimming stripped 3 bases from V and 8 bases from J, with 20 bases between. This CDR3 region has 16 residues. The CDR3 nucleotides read TGTGCCAGCTCACCCTCCCTGGCCGGGGGCGGCGATGAGCAGTTCTTC. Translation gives CASSPSLAGGGDEQFF.

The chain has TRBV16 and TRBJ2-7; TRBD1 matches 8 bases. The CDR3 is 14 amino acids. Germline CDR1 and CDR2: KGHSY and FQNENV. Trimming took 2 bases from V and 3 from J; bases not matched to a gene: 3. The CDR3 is CASSQMGTGYEQYF. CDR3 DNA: TGTGCCAGCAGCCAAATGGGGACAGGCTACGAGCAGTACTTC.

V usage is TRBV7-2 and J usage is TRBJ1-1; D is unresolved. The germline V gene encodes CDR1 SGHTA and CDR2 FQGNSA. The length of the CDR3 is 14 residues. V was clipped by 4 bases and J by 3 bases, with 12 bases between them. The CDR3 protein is CASSWGGPDTEAFF. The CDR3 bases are TGTGCCAGCAGCTGGGGTGGGCCGGACACTGAAGCTTTCTTT.

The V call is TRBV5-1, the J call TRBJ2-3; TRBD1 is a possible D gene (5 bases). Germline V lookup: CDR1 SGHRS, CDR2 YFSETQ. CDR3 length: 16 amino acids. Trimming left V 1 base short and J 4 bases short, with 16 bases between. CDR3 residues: CASSLLGRSASDTQYF. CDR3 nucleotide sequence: TGCGCCAGCAGCTTGTTGGGGCGAAGTGCATCAGATACGCAGTATTTT.

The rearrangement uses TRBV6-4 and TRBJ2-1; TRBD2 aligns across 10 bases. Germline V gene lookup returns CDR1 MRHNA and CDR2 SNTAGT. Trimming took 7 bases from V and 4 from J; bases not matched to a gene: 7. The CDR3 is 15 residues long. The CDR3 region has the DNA TGTGCCAGCACAAAACTAGCGGGGAATTACAATGAGCAGTTCTTC. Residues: CASTKLAGNYNEQFF.

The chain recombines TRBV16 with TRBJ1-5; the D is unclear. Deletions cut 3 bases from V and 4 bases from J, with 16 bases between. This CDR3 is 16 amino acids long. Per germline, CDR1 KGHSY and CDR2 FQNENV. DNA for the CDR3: TGTGCCAGCAGCCACTCCTATGTCCAGGAAAATCAGCCCCAGCATTTT. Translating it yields CASSHSYVQENQPQHF.

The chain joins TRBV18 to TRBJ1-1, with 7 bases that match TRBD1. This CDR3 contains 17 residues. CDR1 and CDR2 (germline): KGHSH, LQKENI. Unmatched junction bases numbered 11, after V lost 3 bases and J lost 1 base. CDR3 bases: TGTGCCAGCTCACCTAGTATGGCGACAGGGACGAACACTGAAGCTTTCTTT. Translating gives CASSPSMATGTNTEAFF.

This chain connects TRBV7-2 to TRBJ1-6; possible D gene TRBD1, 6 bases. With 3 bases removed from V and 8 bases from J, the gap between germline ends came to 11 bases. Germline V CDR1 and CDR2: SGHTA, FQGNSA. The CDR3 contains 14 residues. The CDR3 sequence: CASSLTGGDSPLHF. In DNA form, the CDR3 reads TGTGCCAGCAGCTTGACAGGAGGAGATTCACCCCTCCACTTT.